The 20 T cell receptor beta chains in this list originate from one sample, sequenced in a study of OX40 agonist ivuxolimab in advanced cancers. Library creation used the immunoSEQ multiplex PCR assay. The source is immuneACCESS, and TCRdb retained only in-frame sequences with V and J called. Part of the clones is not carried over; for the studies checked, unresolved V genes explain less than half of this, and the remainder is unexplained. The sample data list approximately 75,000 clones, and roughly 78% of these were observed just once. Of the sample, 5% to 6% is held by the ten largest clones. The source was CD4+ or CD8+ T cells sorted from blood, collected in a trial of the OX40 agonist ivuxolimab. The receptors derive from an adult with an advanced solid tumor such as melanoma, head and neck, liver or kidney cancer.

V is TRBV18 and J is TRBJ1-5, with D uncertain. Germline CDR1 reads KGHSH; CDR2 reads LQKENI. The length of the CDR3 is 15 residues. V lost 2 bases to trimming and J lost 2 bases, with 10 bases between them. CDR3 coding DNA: TGTGCCAGCTCACCATCCGCTAGGGGCAATCAGCCCCAGCATTTT. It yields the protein CASSPSARGNQPQHF.

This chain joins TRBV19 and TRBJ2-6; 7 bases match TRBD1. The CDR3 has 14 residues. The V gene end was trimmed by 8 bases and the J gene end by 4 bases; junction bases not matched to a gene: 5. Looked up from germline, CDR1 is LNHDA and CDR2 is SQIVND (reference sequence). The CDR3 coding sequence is TGTGCCAGTGAGACAGGGACGGGGGCCAACGTCCTGACTTTC. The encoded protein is CASETGTGANVLTF.

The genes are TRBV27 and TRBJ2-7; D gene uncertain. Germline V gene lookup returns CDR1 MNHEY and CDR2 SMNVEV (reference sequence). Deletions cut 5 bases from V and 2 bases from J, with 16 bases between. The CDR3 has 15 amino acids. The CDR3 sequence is CASSAGLAVPYEQYF. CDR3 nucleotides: TGTGCCAGCAGTGCCGGGTTAGCAGTCCCCTACGAGCAGTACTTC.

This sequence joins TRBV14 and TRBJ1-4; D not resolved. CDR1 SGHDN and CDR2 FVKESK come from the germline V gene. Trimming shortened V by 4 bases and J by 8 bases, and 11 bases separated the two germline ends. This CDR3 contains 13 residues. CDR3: CASSPRRREKLFF. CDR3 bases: TGTGCCAGCAGCCCCCGACGTCGAGAAAAACTGTTTTTT.

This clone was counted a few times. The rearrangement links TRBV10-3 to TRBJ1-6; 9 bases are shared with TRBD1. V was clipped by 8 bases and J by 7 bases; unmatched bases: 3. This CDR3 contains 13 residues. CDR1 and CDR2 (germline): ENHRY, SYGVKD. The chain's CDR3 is CAIQDRGNSPLHF. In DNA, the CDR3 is TGTGCCATCCAGGACAGGGGAAATTCACCCCTCCACTTT.

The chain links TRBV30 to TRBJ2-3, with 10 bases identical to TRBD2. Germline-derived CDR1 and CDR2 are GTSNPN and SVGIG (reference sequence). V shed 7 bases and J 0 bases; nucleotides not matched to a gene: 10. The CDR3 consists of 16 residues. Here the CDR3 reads CASEPGLASSTDTQYF. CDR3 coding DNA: TGTGCCTCAGAGCCGGGACTAGCGTCTAGCACAGATACGCAGTATTTT.

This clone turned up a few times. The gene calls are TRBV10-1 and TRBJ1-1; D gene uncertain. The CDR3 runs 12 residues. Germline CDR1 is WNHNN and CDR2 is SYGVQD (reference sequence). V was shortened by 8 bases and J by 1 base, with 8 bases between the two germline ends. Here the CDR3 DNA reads TGCGCCAGCTCCACAGCGAACACTGAAGCTTTCTTT. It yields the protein CASSTANTEAFF.

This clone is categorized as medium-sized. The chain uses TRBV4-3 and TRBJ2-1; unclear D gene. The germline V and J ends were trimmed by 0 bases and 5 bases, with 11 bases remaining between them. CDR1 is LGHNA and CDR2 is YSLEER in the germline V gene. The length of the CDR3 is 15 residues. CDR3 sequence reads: CASSQEGAGHNEQFF. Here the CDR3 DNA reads TGCGCCAGCAGCCAAGAAGGCGCAGGTCACAATGAGCAGTTCTTC.

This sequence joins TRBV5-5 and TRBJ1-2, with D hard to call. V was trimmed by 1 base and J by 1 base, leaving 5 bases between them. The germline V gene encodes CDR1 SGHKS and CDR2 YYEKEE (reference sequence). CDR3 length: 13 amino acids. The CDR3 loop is CASSLHDNYGYTF. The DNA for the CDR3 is TGTGCCAGCAGCTTGCACGATAACTATGGCTACACCTTC.

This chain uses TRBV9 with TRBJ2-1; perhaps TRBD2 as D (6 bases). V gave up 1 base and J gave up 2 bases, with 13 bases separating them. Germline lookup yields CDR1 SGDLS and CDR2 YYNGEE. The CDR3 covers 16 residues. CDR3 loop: CASSVRTGDPYNEQFF. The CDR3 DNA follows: TGTGCCAGCAGCGTACGAACGGGGGATCCCTACAATGAGCAGTTCTTC.

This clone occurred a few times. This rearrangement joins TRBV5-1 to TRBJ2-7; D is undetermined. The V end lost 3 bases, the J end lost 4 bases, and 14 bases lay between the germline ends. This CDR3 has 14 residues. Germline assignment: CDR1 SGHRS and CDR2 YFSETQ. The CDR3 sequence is CASSSWTNQYEQYF. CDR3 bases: TGCGCCAGCAGCTCATGGACCAATCAATACGAGCAGTACTTC.

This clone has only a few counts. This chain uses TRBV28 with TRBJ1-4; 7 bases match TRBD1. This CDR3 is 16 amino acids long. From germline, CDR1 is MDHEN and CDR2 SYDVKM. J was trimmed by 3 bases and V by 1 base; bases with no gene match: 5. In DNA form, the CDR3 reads TGTGCCAGCAGTTTATCCCAGGGGGGAGCTAATGAAAAACTGTTTTTT. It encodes CASSLSQGGANEKLFF.

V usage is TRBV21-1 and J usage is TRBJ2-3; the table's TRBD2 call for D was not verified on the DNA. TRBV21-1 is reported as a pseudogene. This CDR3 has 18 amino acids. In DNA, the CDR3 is TGTGCCAGCAGCCCTTTAAGGCGGCGGGAGTGGGTCACAGATACGCAGTATTTT. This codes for CASSPLRRREWVTDTQYF.

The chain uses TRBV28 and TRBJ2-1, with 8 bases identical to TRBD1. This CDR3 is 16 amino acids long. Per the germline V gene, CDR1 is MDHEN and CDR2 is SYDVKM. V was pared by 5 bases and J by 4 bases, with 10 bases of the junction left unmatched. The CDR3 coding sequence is TGTGCCAGCAGTCACACAGGACAGGGTATTTACAATGAGCAGTTCTTC. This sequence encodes CASSHTGQGIYNEQFF. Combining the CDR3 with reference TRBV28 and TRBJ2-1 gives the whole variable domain DVKVTQSSRYLVKRTGEKVFLECVQDMDHENMFWYRQDPGLGLRLIYFSYDVKMKEKGDIPEGYSVSREKKERFSLILESASTNQTSMYLCASSHTGQGIYNEQFFGPGTRLTVL.

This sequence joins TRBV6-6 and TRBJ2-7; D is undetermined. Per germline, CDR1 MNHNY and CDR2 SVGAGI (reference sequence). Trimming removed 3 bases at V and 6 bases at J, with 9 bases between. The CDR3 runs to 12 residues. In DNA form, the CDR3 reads TGTGCCAGCAGTTATCTACTCACCGAGCAGTACTTC. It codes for CASSYLLTEQYF.

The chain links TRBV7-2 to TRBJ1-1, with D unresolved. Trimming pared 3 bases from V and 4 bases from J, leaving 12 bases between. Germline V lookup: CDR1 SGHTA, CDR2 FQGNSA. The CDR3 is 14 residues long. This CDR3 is CASSLRGSGTEAFF. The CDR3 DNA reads TGTGCCAGCAGCTTGCGAGGGTCGGGCACTGAAGCTTTCTTT.

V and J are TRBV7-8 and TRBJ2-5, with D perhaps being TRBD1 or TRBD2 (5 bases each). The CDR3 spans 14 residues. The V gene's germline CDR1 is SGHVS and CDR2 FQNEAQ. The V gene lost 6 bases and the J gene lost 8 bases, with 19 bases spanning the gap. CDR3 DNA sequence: TGTGCCAGCAGGCCCTCCGGGACGTCCCCAACCCAGTACTTC. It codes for CASRPSGTSPTQYF.

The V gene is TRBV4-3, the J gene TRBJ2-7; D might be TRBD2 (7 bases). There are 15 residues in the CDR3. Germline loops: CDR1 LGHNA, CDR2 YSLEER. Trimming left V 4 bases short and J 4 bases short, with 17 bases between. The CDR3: CASSLSRGGAYEQYF. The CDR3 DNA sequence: TGCGCCAGCAGCCTCTCTAGGGGGGGGGCGTACGAGCAGTACTTC.

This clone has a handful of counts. In nucleotides, the CDR3 is TGTGCCAGCAGCCCCCCGGGGTACAACTATGGCTACACCTTC. This gives the protein CASSPPGYNYGYTF. The rearrangement links TRBV7-2 to TRBJ1-2; D remains ambiguous. CDR3 size: 14 residues. The V end lost 5 bases, the J end lost 2 bases, and 12 bases lay between the germline ends. Per germline, CDR1 SGHTA and CDR2 FQGNSA.

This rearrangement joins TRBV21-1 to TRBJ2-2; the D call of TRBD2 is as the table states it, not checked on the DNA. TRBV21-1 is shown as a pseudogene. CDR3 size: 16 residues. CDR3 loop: CASSKLARVNTGELFF. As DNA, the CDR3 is TGTGCCAGCAGCAAGCTGGCGAGGGTAAACACCGGGGAGCTGTTTTTT.